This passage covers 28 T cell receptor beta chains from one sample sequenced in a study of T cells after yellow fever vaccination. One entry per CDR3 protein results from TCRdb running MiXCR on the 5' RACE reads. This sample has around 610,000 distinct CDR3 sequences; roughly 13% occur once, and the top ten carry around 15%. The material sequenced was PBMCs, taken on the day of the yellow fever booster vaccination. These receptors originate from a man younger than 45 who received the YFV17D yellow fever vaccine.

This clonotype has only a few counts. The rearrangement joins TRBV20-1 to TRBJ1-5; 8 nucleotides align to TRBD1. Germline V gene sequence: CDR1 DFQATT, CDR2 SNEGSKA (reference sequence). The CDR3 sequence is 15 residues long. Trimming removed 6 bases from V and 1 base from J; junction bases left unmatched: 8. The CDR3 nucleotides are TGCAGTGCCTTCTCCAGGGGGCGAAGCAATCAGCCCCAGCATTTT. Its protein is CSAFSRGRSNQPQHF.

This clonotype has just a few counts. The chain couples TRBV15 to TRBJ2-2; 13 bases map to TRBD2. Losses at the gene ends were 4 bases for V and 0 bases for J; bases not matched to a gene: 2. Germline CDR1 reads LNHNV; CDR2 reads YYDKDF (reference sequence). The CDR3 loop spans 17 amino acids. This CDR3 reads CATSTGLAGANTGELFF. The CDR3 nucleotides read TGTGCCACCAGCACCGGACTAGCGGGAGCGAACACCGGGGAGCTGTTTTTT.

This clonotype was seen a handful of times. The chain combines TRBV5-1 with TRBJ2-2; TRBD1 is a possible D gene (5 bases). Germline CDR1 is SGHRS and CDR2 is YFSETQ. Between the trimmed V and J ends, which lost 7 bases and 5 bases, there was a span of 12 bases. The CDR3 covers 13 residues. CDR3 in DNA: TGCGCCAGCCGAAGGGGCGATACCGGGGAGCTGTTTTTT. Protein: CASRRGDTGELFF.

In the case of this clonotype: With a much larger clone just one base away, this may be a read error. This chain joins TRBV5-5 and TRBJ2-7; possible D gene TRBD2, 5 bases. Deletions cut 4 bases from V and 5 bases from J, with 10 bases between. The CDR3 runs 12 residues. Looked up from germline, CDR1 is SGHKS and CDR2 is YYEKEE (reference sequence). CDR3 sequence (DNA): TGTGCCAGCAGCCGGCGGGCTGACGAGCAGTACTTC. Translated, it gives CASSRRADEQYF.

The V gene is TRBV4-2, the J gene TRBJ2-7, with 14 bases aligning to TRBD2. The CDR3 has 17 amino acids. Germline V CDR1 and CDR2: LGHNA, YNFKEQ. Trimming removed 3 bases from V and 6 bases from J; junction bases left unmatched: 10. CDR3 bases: TGTGCCAGCAGCCACGGGACTAGCGGGAGCTGGGGCTCCGAGCAGTACTTC. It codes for CASSHGTSGSWGSEQYF.

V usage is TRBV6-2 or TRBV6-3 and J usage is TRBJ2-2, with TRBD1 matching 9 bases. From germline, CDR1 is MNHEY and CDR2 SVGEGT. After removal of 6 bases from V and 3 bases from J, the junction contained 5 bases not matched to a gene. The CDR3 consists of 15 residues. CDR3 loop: CASSRTGEDTGELFF. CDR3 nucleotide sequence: TGTGCCAGCAGCCGGACAGGGGAGGACACCGGGGAGCTGTTTTTT.

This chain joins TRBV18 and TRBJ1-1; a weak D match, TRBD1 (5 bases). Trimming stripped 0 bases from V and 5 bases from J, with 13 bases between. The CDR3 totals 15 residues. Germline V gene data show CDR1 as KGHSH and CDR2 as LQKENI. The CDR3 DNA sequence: TGTGCCAGCTCACCACCGCGCCCCGGGGGGACTGAAGCTTTCTTT. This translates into CASSPPRPGGTEAFF.

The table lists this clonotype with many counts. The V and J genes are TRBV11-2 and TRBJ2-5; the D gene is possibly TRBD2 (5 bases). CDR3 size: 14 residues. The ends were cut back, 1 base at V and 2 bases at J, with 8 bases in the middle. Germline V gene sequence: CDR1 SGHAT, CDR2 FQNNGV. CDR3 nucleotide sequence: TGTGCCAGCAGCTTAGGGAGGCAGCAAGAGACCCAGTACTTC. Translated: CASSLGRQQETQYF.

The CDR3 is CASYSGPYETQYF. In nucleotides, the CDR3 is TGTGCCAGCTATAGCGGCCCTTACGAGACCCAGTACTTC. The chain is built from TRBV6-1 and TRBJ2-5; a weak D match, TRBD2 (6 bases). CDR3 length equals 13 residues. V was clipped by 8 bases and J by 5 bases, with 15 bases between them. Germline V gene data show CDR1 as MNHNS and CDR2 as SASEGT.

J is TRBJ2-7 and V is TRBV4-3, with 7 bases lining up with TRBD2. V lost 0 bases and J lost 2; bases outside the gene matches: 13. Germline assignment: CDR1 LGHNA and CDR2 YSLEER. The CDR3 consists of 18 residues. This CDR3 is CASSQDRDLGGTPYEQYF. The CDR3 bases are TGCGCCAGCAGCCAAGATCGGGACTTGGGAGGGACGCCCTACGAGCAGTACTTC.

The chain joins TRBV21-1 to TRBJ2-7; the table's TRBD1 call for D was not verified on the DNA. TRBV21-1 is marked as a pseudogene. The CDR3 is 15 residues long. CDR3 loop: CASSTRTGGVYEQYF. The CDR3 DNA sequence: TGTGCCAGCAGCACTCGGACAGGGGGTGTCTACGAGCAGTACTTC.

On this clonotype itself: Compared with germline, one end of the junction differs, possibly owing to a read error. The CDR3 DNA reads TGTGCCTGGGGGGGCCAGTTCGAAAACATCGGGGAGCTGTTTTTT. It specifies CAWGGQFENIGELFF. The V gene is TRBV30, the J gene TRBJ2-2, with D possibly being TRBD1 (6 bases). Germline CDR1 and CDR2: GTSNPN and SVGIG (reference sequence). The CDR3 totals 15 residues.

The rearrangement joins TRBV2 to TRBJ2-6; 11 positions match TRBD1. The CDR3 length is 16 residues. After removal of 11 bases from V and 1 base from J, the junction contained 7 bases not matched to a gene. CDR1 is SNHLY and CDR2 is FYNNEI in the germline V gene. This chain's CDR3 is CAAAGTGGSGANVLTF. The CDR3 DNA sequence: TGTGCCGCGGCCGGGACAGGGGGTTCTGGGGCCAACGTCCTGACTTTC.

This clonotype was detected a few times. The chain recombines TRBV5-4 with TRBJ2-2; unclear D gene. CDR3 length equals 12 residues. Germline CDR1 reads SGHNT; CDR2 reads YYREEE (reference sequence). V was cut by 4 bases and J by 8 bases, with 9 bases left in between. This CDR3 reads CASSPERGELFF. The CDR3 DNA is TGTGCCAGCAGCCCAGAAAGGGGGGAGCTGTTTTTT.

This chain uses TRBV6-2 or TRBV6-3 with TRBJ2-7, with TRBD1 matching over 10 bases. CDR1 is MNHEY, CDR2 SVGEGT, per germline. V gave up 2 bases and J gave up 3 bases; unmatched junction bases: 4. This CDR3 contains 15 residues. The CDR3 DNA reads TGTGCCAGCAGTTACGACAGGGGGCGATTCTACGAGCAGTACTTC. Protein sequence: CASSYDRGRFYEQYF.

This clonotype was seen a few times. CDR3: CASSFHRVTDTQYF. The CDR3 DNA follows: TGCGCCAGCAGCTTCCACCGGGTCACAGATACGCAGTATTTT. The chain uses TRBV5-1 and TRBJ2-3; D gene uncertain. V lost 2 bases to trimming and J lost 2 bases, with 9 bases between them. The CDR3 consists of 14 residues. The germline CDR1 and CDR2 sequences are SGHRS and YFSETQ.

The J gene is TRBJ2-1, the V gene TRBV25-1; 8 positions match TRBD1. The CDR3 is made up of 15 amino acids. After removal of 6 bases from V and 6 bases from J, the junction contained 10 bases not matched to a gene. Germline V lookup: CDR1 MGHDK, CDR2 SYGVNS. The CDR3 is CASSPSGQVPNEQFF. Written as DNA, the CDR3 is TGTGCCAGCAGCCCCTCGGGACAGGTCCCCAATGAGCAGTTCTTC.

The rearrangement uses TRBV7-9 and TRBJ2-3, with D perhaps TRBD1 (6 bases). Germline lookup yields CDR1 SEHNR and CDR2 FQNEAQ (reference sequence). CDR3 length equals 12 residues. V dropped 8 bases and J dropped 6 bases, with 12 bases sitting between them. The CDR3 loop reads CASGGQGDTQYF. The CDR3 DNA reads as TGTGCCAGCGGCGGGCAGGGGGATACGCAGTATTTT. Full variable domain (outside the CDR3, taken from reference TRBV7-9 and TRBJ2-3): DTGVSQNPRHKITKRGQNVTFRCDPISEHNRLYWYRQTLGQGPEFLTYFQNEAQLEKSRLLSDRFSAERPKGSFSTLEIQRTEQGDSAMYLCASGGQGDTQYFGPGTRLTVL.

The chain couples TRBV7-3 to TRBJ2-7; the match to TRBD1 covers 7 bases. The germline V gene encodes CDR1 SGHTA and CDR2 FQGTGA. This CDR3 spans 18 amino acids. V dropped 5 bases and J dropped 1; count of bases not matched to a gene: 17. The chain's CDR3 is CASSRIATGGTDSYEQYF. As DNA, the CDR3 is TGTGCCAGCAGCCGCATAGCAACCGGTGGGACAGATTCCTACGAGCAGTACTTC.

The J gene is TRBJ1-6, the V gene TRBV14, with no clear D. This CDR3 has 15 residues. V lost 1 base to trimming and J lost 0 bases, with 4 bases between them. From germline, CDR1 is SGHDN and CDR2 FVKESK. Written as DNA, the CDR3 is TGTGCCAGCAGCCAAGTGGACTCCTATAATTCACCCCTCCACTTT. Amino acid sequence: CASSQVDSYNSPLHF.

The CDR3 here is CASSQASQGSYNEQFF. The DNA of the CDR3 is TGCGCCAGCAGCCAAGCGAGTCAGGGCAGCTACAATGAGCAGTTCTTC. J is TRBJ2-1 and V is TRBV4-3; possibly TRBD1 for D (5 bases). The CDR3 has 16 residues. The germline V gene has CDR1 LGHNA and CDR2 YSLEER. V lost 1 base, J lost 3 bases, and 13 bases lay in between.

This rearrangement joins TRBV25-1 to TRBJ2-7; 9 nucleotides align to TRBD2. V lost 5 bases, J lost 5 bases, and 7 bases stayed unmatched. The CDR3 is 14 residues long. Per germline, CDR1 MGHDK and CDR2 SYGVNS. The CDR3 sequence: CASSLTSGPNEQYF. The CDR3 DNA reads TGTGCCAGCAGTCTGACTAGCGGCCCCAACGAGCAGTACTTC.

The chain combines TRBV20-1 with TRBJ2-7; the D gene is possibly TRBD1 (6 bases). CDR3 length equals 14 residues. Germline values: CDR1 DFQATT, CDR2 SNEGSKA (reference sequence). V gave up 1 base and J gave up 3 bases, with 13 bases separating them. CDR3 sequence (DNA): TGCAGTGCTAGAGTTGCGGACAGCCACTACGAGCAGTACTTC. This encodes CSARVADSHYEQYF.

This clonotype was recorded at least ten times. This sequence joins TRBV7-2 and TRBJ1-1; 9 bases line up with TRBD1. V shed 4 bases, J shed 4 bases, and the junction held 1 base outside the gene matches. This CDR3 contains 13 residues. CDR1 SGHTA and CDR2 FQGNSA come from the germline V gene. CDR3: CASSSDRGTEAFF. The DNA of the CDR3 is TGTGCCAGCAGCTCGGACAGGGGCACTGAAGCTTTCTTT.

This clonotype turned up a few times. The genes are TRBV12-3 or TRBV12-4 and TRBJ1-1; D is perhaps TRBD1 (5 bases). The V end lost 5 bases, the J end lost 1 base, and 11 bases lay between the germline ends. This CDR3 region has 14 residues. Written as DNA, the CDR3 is TGTGCCAGCAGTCCGGGACTGCCGAACACTGAAGCTTTCTTT. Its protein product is CASSPGLPNTEAFF.

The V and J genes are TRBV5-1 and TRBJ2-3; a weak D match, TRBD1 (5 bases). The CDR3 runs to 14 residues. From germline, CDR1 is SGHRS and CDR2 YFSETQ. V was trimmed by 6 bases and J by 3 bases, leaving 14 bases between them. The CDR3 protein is CASTTTDGTDTQYF. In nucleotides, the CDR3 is TGCGCCAGCACGACGACAGACGGGACAGATACGCAGTATTTT.

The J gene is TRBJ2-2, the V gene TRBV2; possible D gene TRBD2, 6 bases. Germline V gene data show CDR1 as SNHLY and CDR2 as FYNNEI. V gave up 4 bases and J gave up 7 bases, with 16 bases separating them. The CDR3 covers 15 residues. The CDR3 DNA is TGTGCCAGCAGTGGCCCGATGGGGGGAAACGGGGAGCTGTTTTTT. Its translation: CASSGPMGGNGELFF.

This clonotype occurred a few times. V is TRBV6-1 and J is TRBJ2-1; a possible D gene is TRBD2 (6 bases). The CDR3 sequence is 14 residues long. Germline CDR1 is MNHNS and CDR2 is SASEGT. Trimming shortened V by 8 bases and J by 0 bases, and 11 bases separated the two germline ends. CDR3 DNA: TGTGCCAGCCAAGGCGGGAACTCCTACAATGAGCAGTTCTTC. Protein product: CASQGGNSYNEQFF.